This entry features one T cell receptor beta chain sequence. This sample is part of a study of blood T cell repertoires in COVID-19. The J segment lost 2 bases and the V segment lost 1 base, leaving 12 bases of the junction unmatched. The CDR3 loop spans 18 amino acids. Per germline, CDR1 LGHNT and CDR2 FRNRAP. The data were produced by immunoSEQ multiplex PCR, yet TCRdb's version contains in-frame clones alone and is incomplete. The sample has 200,000 to 250,000 clones; 75% to 90% are singletons. This clonotype was obtained from a man aged 55 to 70 who had recovered from COVID-19. This chain uses TRBV12-5 with TRBJ2-3; 7 bases fit TRBD2. Specimen: peripheral blood. CDR3 DNA: TGTGCTAGTGGTTTGGCCCTATGGGGAGGGTCCAACACAGATACGCAGTATTTT. This gives the protein CASGLALWGGSNTDTQYF.